The 30 T cell receptor beta chains below come from one sample, sequenced in a study of CD8 T cells in Susac syndrome. RNA, at roughly 0.45 to 1 ug, was reverse transcribed with random hexamers. TCRdb ran MiXCR on the immunoSEQ multiplex PCR reads and lists one entry per CDR3 protein. Of 75,000 to 95,000 distinct CDR3 sequences listed, around 96% were seen once; the top ten hold 0.62%. Sequencing used CD8+ T cells from PBMCs. These receptors originate from a human donor with Susac syndrome.

This clonotype was detected only a few times. The V and J genes are TRBV11-2 and TRBJ1-2; D is possibly TRBD1 (5 bases). With 0 bases removed from V and 2 bases from J, the gap between germline ends came to 10 bases. Germline-derived CDR1 and CDR2 are SGHAT and FQNNGV. This CDR3 is built from 15 residues. Here the CDR3 DNA reads TGTGCCAGCAGCTTAGATGGGGGAGCCAACTATGGCTACACCTTC. It translates to CASSLDGGANYGYTF. Supplemented by reference TRBV11-2 and TRBJ1-2, the full variable domain reads EAGVAQSPRYKIIEKRQSVAFWCNPISGHATLYWYQQILGQGPKLLIQFQNNGVVDDSQLPKDRFSAERLKGVDSTLKIQPAKLEDSAVYLCASSLDGGANYGYTFGSGTRLTVV.

The chain has TRBV10-2 and TRBJ1-2; D not resolved. V lost 0 bases and J 0 bases, leaving 8 bases between the germline ends. The CDR3 has 15 amino acids. Per germline, CDR1 WSHSY and CDR2 SAAADI. The CDR3 reads CASSESWETNYGYTF. The CDR3 DNA is TGCGCCAGCAGTGAGTCGTGGGAGACTAACTATGGCTACACCTTC.

This rearrangement joins TRBV5-1 to TRBJ1-1, with no clear D. This CDR3 comprises 17 residues. The germline V and J ends were trimmed by 3 bases and 0 bases, with 18 bases remaining between them. Germline assignment: CDR1 SGHRS and CDR2 YFSETQ. The CDR3 here is CASSSLSPSLMNTEAFF. CDR3 bases: TGCGCCAGCAGCTCGTTATCTCCCTCGCTCATGAACACTGAAGCTTTCTTT.

This clonotype was seen once. DNA for the CDR3: TGTGCCAGCAGTTTAACAGGCTATAATTCACCCCTCCACTTT. This encodes CASSLTGYNSPLHF. This chain joins TRBV27 and TRBJ1-6; tentative D call: TRBD1 (5 bases). The ends were cut back, 2 bases at V and 3 bases at J, with 5 bases in the middle. Germline V gives CDR1 MNHEY, CDR2 SMNVEV (reference sequence). The CDR3 is 14 residues long.

The CDR3, as DNA: TGCGCCAGCAGCCAAGACCGGGGCCCTTTGCGTACGCAGTATTTT. Encoded protein: CASSQDRGPLRTQYF. V is TRBV4-1 and J is TRBJ2-3; TRBD1 or TRBD2 may be the D gene (5 bases each). The V gene's germline CDR1 is MGHRA and CDR2 YSYEKL. V lost 0 bases and J 8 bases, leaving 15 bases between the germline ends. The CDR3 is made up of 15 amino acids.

The chain employs TRBV30 and TRBJ2-5; TRBD2 aligns across 13 bases. Per germline, CDR1 GTSNPN and CDR2 SVGIG (reference sequence). J was trimmed by 5 bases and V by 2 bases; bases with no gene match: 5. The CDR3 extends over 15 amino acids. This CDR3 reads CAWSLGTSGVETQYF. In DNA form, the CDR3 reads TGTGCCTGGAGTCTTGGGACTAGCGGGGTGGAGACCCAGTACTTC.

The chain is built from TRBV29-1 and TRBJ1-1; 8 bases are shared with TRBD1. Looked up from germline, CDR1 is SQVTM and CDR2 is ANQGSEA. The CDR3 contains 13 residues. V was pared by 6 bases and J by 3 bases, with 6 bases of the junction left unmatched. CDR3 sequence: CSVTGVSDTEAFF. The CDR3 coding sequence is TGCAGCGTGACAGGGGTGAGTGACACTGAAGCTTTCTTT.

CDR3 sequence: CSVEGRDRSGSGNTIYF. The DNA of the CDR3 is TGCAGCGTTGAAGGGAGGGACAGGAGCGGCTCTGGAAACACCATATATTTT. The rearrangement joins TRBV29-1 to TRBJ1-3, with 8 bases matching TRBD1. Germline assignment: CDR1 SQVTM and CDR2 ANQGSEA. The CDR3 loop spans 17 amino acids. The junction had 8 bases not matched to a gene; V was cut back by 1 base and J by 0 bases.

V gene TRBV27 combines with J gene TRBJ1-4; tentative D call: TRBD1 (6 bases). Trimming stripped 8 bases from V and 0 bases from J, with 10 bases between. The CDR3 spans 14 residues. From germline, CDR1 is MNHEY and CDR2 SMNVEV (reference sequence). The CDR3 DNA reads TGTGCCAGCGGGGGCCCGGCAACTAATGAAAAACTGTTTTTT. Residues: CASGGPATNEKLFF.

The chain employs TRBV20-1 and TRBJ1-1; no definite D call. The V gene's germline CDR1 is DFQATT and CDR2 SNEGSKA (reference sequence). Between the trimmed V and J ends, which lost 6 bases and 2 bases, there was a span of 13 bases. The CDR3 sequence is 13 residues long. CDR3 sequence reads: CSATPGVNTEAFF. CDR3 nucleotide sequence: TGCAGTGCCACCCCCGGGGTAAACACTGAAGCTTTCTTT.

This chain links TRBV28 with TRBJ1-2; the D gene is possibly TRBD1 (5 bases). Germline V gene lookup returns CDR1 MDHEN and CDR2 SYDVKM. Trimming cost V 2 bases and J 0 bases, with 10 bases left between them. CDR3 length: 15 residues. CDR3 in amino acids: CASSLDGAANYGYTF. The CDR3 DNA follows: TGTGCCAGCAGTTTAGATGGGGCGGCTAACTATGGCTACACCTTC.

The rearrangement uses TRBV20-1 and TRBJ1-2; weak D call: TRBD1 (5 bases). Germline CDR1 reads DFQATT; CDR2 reads SNEGSKA (reference sequence). The CDR3 length is 12 residues. With 3 bases removed from V and 2 bases from J, the gap between germline ends came to 7 bases. The CDR3: CSASRGNYGYTF. CDR3 in DNA: TGCAGTGCTAGCCGGGGGAACTATGGCTACACCTTC.

The chain employs TRBV7-9 and TRBJ1-3; D is undetermined. V was pared by 1 base and J by 0 bases, with 16 bases between. The CDR3 runs to 18 residues. The V gene's germline CDR1 is SEHNR and CDR2 FQNEAQ (reference sequence). The CDR3 DNA reads as TGTGCCAGCAGCTTAGGGGGAGGACTGACGGACTCTGGAAACACCATATATTTT. Amino acids: CASSLGGGLTDSGNTIYF.

The chain couples TRBV5-4 to TRBJ2-3, with unresolved D. V was shortened by 1 base and J by 0 bases, with 3 bases between the two germline ends. Germline CDR1 is SGHNT and CDR2 is YYREEE (reference sequence). The CDR3 sequence is 13 residues long. The CDR3 region has the DNA TGTGCCAGCAGCTTGACTAGCACAGATACGCAGTATTTT. Translating it yields CASSLTSTDTQYF.

The chain employs TRBV9 and TRBJ2-5, with D possibly matching TRBD1 (5 bases). CDR1 and CDR2 (germline): SGDLS, YYNGEE. V was trimmed by 4 bases and J by 3 bases, leaving 10 bases between them. The CDR3 is 13 amino acids. CDR3: CASSMTVKETQYF. The CDR3 nucleotides read TGTGCCAGCAGCATGACAGTTAAAGAGACCCAGTACTTC. Full variable domain (remainder filled in from reference TRBV9 and TRBJ2-5): DSGVTQTPKHLITATGQRVTLRCSPRSGDLSVYWYQQSLDQGLQFLIQYYNGEERAKGNILERFSAQQFPDLHSELNLSSLELGDSALYFCASSMTVKETQYFGPGTRLLVL.

The V call is TRBV7-6, the J call TRBJ2-5; 7 positions agree with TRBD1. CDR3 size: 13 residues. Unmatched junction bases numbered 6, after V lost 6 bases and J lost 5 bases. Germline CDR1 SGHVS, CDR2 FNYEAQ. CDR3: CASRRGQGETQYF. DNA for the CDR3: TGTGCCAGCAGGAGGGGGCAGGGGGAGACCCAGTACTTC.

This chain uses TRBV30 with TRBJ1-1; D remains unclear. This CDR3 has 14 residues. CDR1 and CDR2 from the germline V gene are GTSNPN and SVGIG (reference sequence). Trimming pared 4 bases from V and 7 bases from J, leaving 19 bases between. Written as DNA, the CDR3 is TGTGCCTGGACTCCCGTTCTACATATTGTTGAAGCTTTCTTT. This sequence encodes CAWTPVLHIVEAFF.

The chain employs TRBV4-3 and TRBJ1-2, with D perhaps TRBD1 (5 bases). Germline assignment: CDR1 LGHNA and CDR2 YSLEER. Trimming removed 1 base from V and 4 bases from J, with 13 bases in between. The CDR3 runs 15 residues. The DNA of the CDR3 is TGCGCCAGCAGCCAAGCCCTGGCAGGGTCCTATGGCTACACCTTC. Translating gives CASSQALAGSYGYTF.

This chain connects TRBV19 to TRBJ1-6; D gene unclear. From germline, CDR1 is LNHDA and CDR2 SQIVND (reference sequence). This CDR3 has 13 amino acids. Trimming stripped 3 bases from V and 7 bases from J, with 7 bases between. DNA for the CDR3: TGTGCCAGTAGTATCTCGAACAATTCACCCCTCCACTTT. Amino acids: CASSISNNSPLHF.

The rearrangement links TRBV7-2 to TRBJ1-2; possibly TRBD1 for D (5 bases). V was shortened by 5 bases and J by 2 bases, with 18 bases between the two germline ends. This CDR3 region has 16 residues. The germline gives CDR1 SGHTA, CDR2 FQGNSA. The CDR3: CASSRGLGTDNYGYTF. For the CDR3, the DNA is TGTGCCAGCAGCCGTGGGTTGGGGACGGACAACTATGGCTACACCTTC.

The chain couples TRBV6-5 to TRBJ2-5, with 7 positions matching TRBD1. The CDR3 sequence is 14 residues long. V lost 5 bases and J lost 5; bases outside the gene matches: 8. Germline V lookup: CDR1 MNHEY, CDR2 SVGAGI. The CDR3 protein is CASSNDRARETQYF. DNA of the CDR3: TGTGCCAGCAGTAACGACAGGGCAAGGGAGACCCAGTACTTC.

CDR3 protein: CASSLLGRQPQHF. CDR3 bases: TGTGCCAGCAGCTTACTCGGGCGACAGCCCCAGCATTTT. V and J are TRBV7-2 and TRBJ1-5; the D is unclear. CDR1 SGHTA and CDR2 FQGNSA come from the germline V gene. CDR3 length: 13 residues. Trimming stripped 2 bases from V and 7 bases from J, with 9 bases between. The whole variable domain, filled in from reference TRBV7-2 and TRBJ1-5, reads GAGVSQSPSNKVTEKGKDVELRCDPISGHTALYWYRQSLGQGLEFLIYFQGNSAPDKSGLPSDRFSAERTGGSVSTLTIQRTQQEDSAVYLCASSLLGRQPQHFGDGTRLSIL.

V and J are TRBV6-1 and TRBJ2-5, with D perhaps TRBD1 (6 bases). Germline assignment: CDR1 MNHNS and CDR2 SASEGT. The V gene lost 3 bases and the J gene lost 3 bases, with 14 bases spanning the gap. The CDR3 sequence is 15 residues long. CDR3 nucleotides: TGTGCCAGCAGTGACCCACGGAGGACAGAAGAGACCCAGTACTTC. Translating it yields CASSDPRRTEETQYF.

J is TRBJ2-3 and V is TRBV20-1, with D possibly being TRBD1 or TRBD2 (5 bases each). V lost 0 bases, J lost 2 bases, and 15 bases lay in between. Germline CDR1 DFQATT, CDR2 SNEGSKA (reference sequence). The CDR3 length is 16 residues. CDR3 region: CSARDSGPGNTDTQYF. In nucleotides, the CDR3 is TGCAGTGCTAGAGATTCGGGGCCAGGTAACACAGATACGCAGTATTTT.

J is TRBJ2-1 and V is TRBV6-5; TRBD1 or TRBD2 may be the D gene (6 bases each). Trimming left V 4 bases short and J 6 bases short, with 13 bases between. Germline V lookup: CDR1 MNHEY, CDR2 SVGAGI. The length of the CDR3 is 14 residues. The CDR3 loop reads CASSWPGEVNEQFF. The DNA of the CDR3 is TGTGCCAGCAGTTGGCCAGGGGAGGTCAATGAGCAGTTCTTC.

The rearrangement uses TRBV30 and TRBJ2-3, with 7 bases fitting TRBD1. The junction had 5 bases not matched to a gene; V was cut back by 7 bases and J by 7 bases. Germline V gives CDR1 GTSNPN, CDR2 SVGIG (reference sequence). This CDR3 is built from 11 residues. CDR3 protein: CAFRGTYTQYF. CDR3 DNA sequence: TGTGCCTTCAGGGGGACGTATACGCAGTATTTT.

This rearrangement joins TRBV6-6 to TRBJ2-7; D gene ambiguous. This CDR3 region has 15 residues. V was clipped by 2 bases and J by 0 bases, with 11 bases between them. Germline lookup yields CDR1 MNHNY and CDR2 SVGAGI (reference sequence). CDR3 sequence: CASSYPGPSSYEQYF. CDR3 nucleotides: TGTGCCAGCAGTTACCCCGGACCCTCCTCCTACGAGCAGTACTTC.

This clonotype was detected only once. The gene calls are TRBV27 and TRBJ1-1, with D possibly TRBD1 on 5 matching bases. Per the germline V gene, CDR1 is MNHEY and CDR2 is SMNVEV (reference sequence). V shed 0 bases and J shed 3 bases, with 5 bases lying between them. The CDR3 contains 13 residues. The CDR3 here is CASSLSRDTEAFF. The CDR3 region has the DNA TGTGCCAGCAGTTTATCCAGGGACACTGAAGCTTTCTTT.

The chain carries TRBV20-1 and TRBJ2-1; D uncertain. The CDR3 totals 16 residues. With 1 base removed from V and 0 bases from J, the gap between germline ends came to 13 bases. Germline V gene lookup returns CDR1 DFQATT and CDR2 SNEGSKA (reference sequence). The DNA for the CDR3 is TGCAGTGCTAGAGGGCTGCTACATAACTCCTACAATGAGCAGTTCTTC. Its protein is CSARGLLHNSYNEQFF.

The CDR3 DNA sequence: TGTGCCAGCAGGCCATTTGGGGGCGACTATGGCTACACCTTC. Translating gives CASRPFGGDYGYTF. The chain joins TRBV12-3 or TRBV12-4 to TRBJ1-2; D might be TRBD1 (6 bases). The CDR3 consists of 14 residues. The V end was cut by 6 bases, the J end by 3 bases, with 14 bases between.